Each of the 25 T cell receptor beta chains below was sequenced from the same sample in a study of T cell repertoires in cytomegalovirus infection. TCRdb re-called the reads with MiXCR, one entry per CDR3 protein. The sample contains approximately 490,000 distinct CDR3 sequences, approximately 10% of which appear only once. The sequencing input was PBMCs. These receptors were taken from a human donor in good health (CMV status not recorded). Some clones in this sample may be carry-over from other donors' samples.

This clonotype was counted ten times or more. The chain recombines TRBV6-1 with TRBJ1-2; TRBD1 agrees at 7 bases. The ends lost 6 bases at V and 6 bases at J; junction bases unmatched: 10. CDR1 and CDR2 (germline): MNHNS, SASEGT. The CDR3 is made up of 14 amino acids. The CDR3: CASSSAGTVHGYTF. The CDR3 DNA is TGTGCCAGCAGCTCAGCCGGGACAGTCCATGGCTACACCTTC.

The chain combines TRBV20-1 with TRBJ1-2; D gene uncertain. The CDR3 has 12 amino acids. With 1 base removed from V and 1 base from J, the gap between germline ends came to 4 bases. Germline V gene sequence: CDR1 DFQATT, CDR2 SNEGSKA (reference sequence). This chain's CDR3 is CSARAGNYGYTF. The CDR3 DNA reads TGCAGTGCTAGAGCCGGTAACTATGGCTACACCTTC.

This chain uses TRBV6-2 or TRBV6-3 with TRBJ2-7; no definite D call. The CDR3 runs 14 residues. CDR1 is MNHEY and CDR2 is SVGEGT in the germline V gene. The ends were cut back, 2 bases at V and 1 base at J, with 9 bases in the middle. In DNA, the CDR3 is TGTGCCAGCAGTTACCAGCAGGTATCCTACGAGCAGTACTTC. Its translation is CASSYQQVSYEQYF.

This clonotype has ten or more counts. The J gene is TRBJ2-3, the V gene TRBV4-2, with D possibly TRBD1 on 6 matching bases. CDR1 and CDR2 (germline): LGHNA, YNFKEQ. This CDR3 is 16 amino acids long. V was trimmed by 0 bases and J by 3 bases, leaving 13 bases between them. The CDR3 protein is CASSQDLGGITDTQYF. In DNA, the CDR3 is TGTGCCAGCAGCCAAGATCTAGGGGGTATTACAGATACGCAGTATTTT.

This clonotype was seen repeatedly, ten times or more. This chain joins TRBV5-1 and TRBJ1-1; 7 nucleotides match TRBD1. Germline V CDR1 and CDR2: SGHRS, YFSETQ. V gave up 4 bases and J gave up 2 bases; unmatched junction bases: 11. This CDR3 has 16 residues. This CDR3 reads CASSLGTDGLNTEAFF. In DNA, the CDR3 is TGCGCCAGCAGCCTTGGGACAGACGGTTTAAACACTGAAGCTTTCTTT.

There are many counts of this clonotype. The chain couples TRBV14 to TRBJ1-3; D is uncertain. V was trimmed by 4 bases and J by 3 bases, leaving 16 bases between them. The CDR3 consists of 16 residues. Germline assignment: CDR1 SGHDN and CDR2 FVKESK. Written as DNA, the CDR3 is TGTGCCAGCAGCCTGTCTAGAGGCGGAGGTGGAAACACCATATATTTT. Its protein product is CASSLSRGGGGNTIYF.

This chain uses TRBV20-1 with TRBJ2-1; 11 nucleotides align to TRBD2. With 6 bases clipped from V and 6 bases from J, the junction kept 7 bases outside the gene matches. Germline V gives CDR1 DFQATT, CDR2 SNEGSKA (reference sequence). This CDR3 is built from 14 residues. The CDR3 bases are TGCAGTGCGCTAACTAGCGGGGGAACCAATGAGCAGTTCTTC. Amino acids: CSALTSGGTNEQFF.

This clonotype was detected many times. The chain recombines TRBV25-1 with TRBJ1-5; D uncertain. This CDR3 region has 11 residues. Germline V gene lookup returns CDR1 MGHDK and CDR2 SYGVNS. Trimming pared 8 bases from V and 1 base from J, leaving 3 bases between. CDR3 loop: CASGSNQPQHF. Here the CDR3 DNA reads TGTGCCAGCGGGAGCAATCAGCCCCAGCATTTT.

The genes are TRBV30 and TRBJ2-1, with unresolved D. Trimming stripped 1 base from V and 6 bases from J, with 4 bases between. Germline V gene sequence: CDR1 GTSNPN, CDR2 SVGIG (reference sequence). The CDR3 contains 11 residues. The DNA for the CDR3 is TGTGCCTGGAGTGGACGCAATGAGCAGTTCTTC. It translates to CAWSGRNEQFF.

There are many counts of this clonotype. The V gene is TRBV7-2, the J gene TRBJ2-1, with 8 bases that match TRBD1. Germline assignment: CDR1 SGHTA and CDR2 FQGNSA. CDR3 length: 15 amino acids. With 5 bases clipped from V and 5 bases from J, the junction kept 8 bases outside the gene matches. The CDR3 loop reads CASSDRDRRNNEQFF. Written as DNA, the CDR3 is TGTGCCAGCAGCGACCGGGACAGGAGGAACAATGAGCAGTTCTTC.

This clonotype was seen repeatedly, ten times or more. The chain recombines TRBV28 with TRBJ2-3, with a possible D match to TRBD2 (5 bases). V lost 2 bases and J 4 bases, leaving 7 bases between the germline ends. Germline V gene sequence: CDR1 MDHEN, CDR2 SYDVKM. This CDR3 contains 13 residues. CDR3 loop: CASSLGSADTQYF. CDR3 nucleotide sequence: TGTGCCAGCAGTTTAGGGAGCGCAGATACGCAGTATTTT.

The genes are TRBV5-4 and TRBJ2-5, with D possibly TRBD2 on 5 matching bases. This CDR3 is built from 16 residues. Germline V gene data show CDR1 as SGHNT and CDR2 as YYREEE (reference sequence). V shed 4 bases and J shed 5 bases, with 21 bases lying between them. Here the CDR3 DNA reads TGTGCCAGCAGCGGCGGGTCAATCCCTTCTCGGGAGACCCAGTACTTC. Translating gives CASSGGSIPSRETQYF.

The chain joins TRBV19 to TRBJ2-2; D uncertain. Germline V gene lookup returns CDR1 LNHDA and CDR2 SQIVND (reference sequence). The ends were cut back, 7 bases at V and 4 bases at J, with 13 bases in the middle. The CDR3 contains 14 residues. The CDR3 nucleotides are TGTGCCAGTACCACGGCTGACCTCACCGGGGAGCTGTTTTTT. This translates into CASTTADLTGELFF.

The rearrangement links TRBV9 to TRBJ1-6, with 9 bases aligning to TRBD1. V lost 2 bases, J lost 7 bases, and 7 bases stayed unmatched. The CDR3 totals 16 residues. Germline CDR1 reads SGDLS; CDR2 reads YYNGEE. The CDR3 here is CASSVGGTGRNSPLHF. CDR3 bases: TGTGCCAGCAGCGTGGGCGGGACAGGGAGAAATTCACCCCTCCACTTT.

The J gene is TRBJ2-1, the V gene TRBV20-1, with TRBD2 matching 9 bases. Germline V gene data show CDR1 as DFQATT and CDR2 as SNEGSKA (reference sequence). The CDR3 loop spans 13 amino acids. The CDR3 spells CRSGSGRFDEQFF. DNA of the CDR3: TGCAGGTCGGGGAGCGGGAGGTTCGATGAGCAGTTCTTC.

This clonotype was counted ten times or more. The CDR3 DNA is TGTGCCTCCCGCGGGACACTAAATGAAAAACTGTTTTTT. Amino acid sequence: CASRGTLNEKLFF. The chain is built from TRBV10-3 and TRBJ1-4; tentative D call: TRBD1 (6 bases). CDR1 is ENHRY, CDR2 SYGVKD, per germline. This CDR3 region has 13 residues. V dropped 11 bases and J dropped 5 bases, with 15 bases sitting between them.

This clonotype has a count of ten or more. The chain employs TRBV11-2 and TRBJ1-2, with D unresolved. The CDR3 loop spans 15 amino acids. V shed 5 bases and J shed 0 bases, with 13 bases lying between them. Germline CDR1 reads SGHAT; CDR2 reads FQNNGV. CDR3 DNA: TGTGCCAGCAGCCAGACGGATGGTACTAACTATGGCTACACCTTC. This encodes CASSQTDGTNYGYTF.

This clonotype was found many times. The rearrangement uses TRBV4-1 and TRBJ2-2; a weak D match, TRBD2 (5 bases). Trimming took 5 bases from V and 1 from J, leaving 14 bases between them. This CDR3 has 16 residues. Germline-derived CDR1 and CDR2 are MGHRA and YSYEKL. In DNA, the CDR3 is TGCGCCAGCAGCGGCGCAAAGGGAGTGAACACCGGGGAGCTGTTTTTT. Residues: CASSGAKGVNTGELFF.

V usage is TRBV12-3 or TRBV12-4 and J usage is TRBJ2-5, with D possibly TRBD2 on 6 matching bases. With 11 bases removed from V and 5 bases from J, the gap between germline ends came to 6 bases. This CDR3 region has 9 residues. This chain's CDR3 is CARGETQYF. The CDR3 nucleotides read TGTGCCCGGGGGGAGACCCAGTACTTC.

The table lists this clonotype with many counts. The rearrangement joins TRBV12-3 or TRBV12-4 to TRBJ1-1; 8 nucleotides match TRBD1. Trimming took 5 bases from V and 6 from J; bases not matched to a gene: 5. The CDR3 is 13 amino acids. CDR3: CASSPTGASEAFF. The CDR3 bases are TGTGCCAGCAGTCCGACAGGGGCCTCTGAAGCTTTCTTT.

The CDR3 loop is CSAKGERPNQPQHF. The CDR3 DNA follows: TGCAGTGCTAAGGGGGAGAGGCCGAATCAGCCCCAGCATTTT. The V and J genes are TRBV20-1 and TRBJ1-5; D perhaps matches TRBD1 (6 bases). Germline lookup yields CDR1 DFQATT and CDR2 SNEGSKA (reference sequence). Trimming cost V 4 bases and J 4 bases, with 14 bases left between them. The CDR3 is made up of 14 amino acids.

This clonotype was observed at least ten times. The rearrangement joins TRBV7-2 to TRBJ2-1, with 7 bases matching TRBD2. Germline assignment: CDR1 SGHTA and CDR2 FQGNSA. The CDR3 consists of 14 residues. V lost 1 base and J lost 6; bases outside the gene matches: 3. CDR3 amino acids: CASSLVSGPNEQFF. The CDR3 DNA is TGTGCCAGCAGCTTAGTTAGCGGGCCCAATGAGCAGTTCTTC.

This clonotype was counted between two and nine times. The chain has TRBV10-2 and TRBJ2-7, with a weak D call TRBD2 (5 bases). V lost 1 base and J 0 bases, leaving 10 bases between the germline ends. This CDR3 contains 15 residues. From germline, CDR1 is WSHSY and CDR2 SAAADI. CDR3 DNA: TGCGCCAGCAGTGAGTTCGGAGGAAACTCCTACGAGCAGTACTTC. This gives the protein CASSEFGGNSYEQYF.

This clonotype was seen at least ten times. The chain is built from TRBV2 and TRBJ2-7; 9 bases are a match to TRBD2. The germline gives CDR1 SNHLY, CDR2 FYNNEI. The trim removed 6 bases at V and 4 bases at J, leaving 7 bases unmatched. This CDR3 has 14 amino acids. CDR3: CASRRAGGIYEQYF. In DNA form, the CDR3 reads TGTGCCAGCAGGCGAGCGGGAGGTATTTACGAGCAGTACTTC. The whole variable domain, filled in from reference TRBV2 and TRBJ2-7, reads EPEVTQTPSHQVTQMGQEVILRCVPISNHLYFYWYRQILGQKVEFLVSFYNNEISEKSEIFDDQFSVERPDGSNFTLKIRSTKLEDSAMYFCASRRAGGIYEQYFGPGTRLTVT.

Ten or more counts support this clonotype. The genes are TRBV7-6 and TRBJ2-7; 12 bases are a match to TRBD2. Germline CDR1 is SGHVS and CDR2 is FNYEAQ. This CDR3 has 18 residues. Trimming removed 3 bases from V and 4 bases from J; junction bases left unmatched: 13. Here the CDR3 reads CASSLSVVTSGRLYEQYF. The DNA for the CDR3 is TGTGCCAGCAGCTTGTCGGTGGTGACTAGCGGGAGATTATACGAGCAGTACTTC.